This TCR beta chain derives from a study of T cell responses to AZD1222 COVID-19 vaccine. Repertoires were generated with immunoSEQ multiplex PCR, while TCRdb's copy carries only in-frame clones and drops some. The sample shows over 70,000 clones, over 60% of them seen only once. Looked up from germline, CDR1 is MDHEN and CDR2 is SYDVKM. CDR3 length: 15 residues. Deletions cut 5 bases from V and 0 bases from J, with 11 bases between. This receptor was taken from an adult who received the MenACWY meningococcal vaccine as a control. The gene calls are TRBV28 and TRBJ1-5; D remains ambiguous. This sample comprised peripheral blood, obtained 28 days after the second dose of the MenACWY control vaccine. Here the CDR3 reads CASSVAYNSNQPQHF. CDR3 DNA: TGTGCCAGCAGTGTGGCGTATAATAGCAATCAGCCCCAGCATTTT.